The 26 T cell receptor beta chains reported below all come from one sample, sequenced in a study of T cell responses to AZD1222 COVID-19 vaccine. Only in-frame clones appear in the TCRdb table, and some are missing; sequencing was by immunoSEQ multiplex PCR. Among about 150,000 clones listed, 90% were seen once. Sequenced here: peripheral blood, sampled on day 0 of AZD1222 vaccination. The source is an adult in good health.

The chain links TRBV24-1 to TRBJ2-1; 7 bases map to TRBD1. From germline, CDR1 is KGHDR and CDR2 SFDVKD. The CDR3 is made up of 15 amino acids. The V gene end was trimmed by 3 bases and the J gene end by 6 bases; junction bases not matched to a gene: 7. CDR3 sequence: CATSDGNRGVNEQFF. CDR3 nucleotides: TGTGCCACCAGTGATGGTAACAGGGGAGTCAATGAGCAGTTCTTC.

This clone was detected once. The chain uses TRBV25-1 and TRBJ2-4; D is perhaps TRBD1 (5 bases). Germline lookup yields CDR1 MGHDK and CDR2 SYGVNS. The germline V and J ends were trimmed by 5 bases and 8 bases, with 16 bases remaining between them. This CDR3 is 14 amino acids long. The CDR3 is CASSSGQRADIQYF. In DNA form, the CDR3 reads TGTGCCAGCAGTTCTGGACAACGGGCAGACATTCAGTACTTC.

The table lists this clone with a count of one. The chain carries TRBV29-1 and TRBJ1-1; possibly TRBD1 for D (5 bases). Germline values: CDR1 SQVTM, CDR2 ANQGSEA. V lost 5 bases, J lost 6 bases, and 13 bases lay in between. The CDR3 consists of 12 residues. CDR3 region: CSVRDGGPEAFF. CDR3 nucleotides: TGCAGCGTTCGGGACGGCGGACCTGAAGCTTTCTTT.

The rearrangement links TRBV18 to TRBJ1-5, with TRBD1 matching 7 bases. V lost 6 bases to trimming and J lost 5 bases; unmatched junction nucleotides: 7. In germline, CDR1 is KGHSH, CDR2 LQKENI. CDR3 length equals 14 residues. The CDR3 region is CASSRDSKYQPQHF. CDR3 nucleotide sequence: TGTGCCAGCTCGAGGGACAGCAAATATCAGCCCCAGCATTTT.

V is TRBV27 and J is TRBJ1-5; no clear D. Germline V gives CDR1 MNHEY, CDR2 SMNVEV (reference sequence). V was shortened by 3 bases and J by 7 bases, with 10 bases between the two germline ends. This CDR3 spans 13 amino acids. The CDR3 reads CASSFDGRQPQHF. For the CDR3, the DNA is TGTGCCAGCAGTTTTGATGGGAGGCAGCCCCAGCATTTT.

This rearrangement joins TRBV2 to TRBJ2-7; no clear D gene. The CDR3 extends over 12 amino acids. Germline V lookup: CDR1 SNHLY, CDR2 FYNNEI. V was trimmed by 5 bases and J by 5 bases, leaving 10 bases between them. CDR3 loop: CASSYFNHEQYF. The DNA for the CDR3 is TGTGCCAGCAGTTATTTCAATCACGAGCAGTACTTC.

The J gene is TRBJ2-5, the V gene TRBV4-3; D is ambiguous. Germline CDR1 and CDR2: LGHNA and YSLEER. Trimming cost V 1 base and J 1 base, with 13 bases left between them. The CDR3 runs 16 residues. CDR3 residues: CASSQGYPNFQETQYF. Written as DNA, the CDR3 is TGCGCCAGCAGCCAAGGTTACCCAAACTTCCAAGAGACCCAGTACTTC.

This clone was seen a single time. This sequence joins TRBV18 and TRBJ1-4; D is undetermined. Germline loops: CDR1 KGHSH, CDR2 LQKENI. The CDR3 has 13 residues. The germline V and J ends were trimmed by 2 bases and 2 bases, with 3 bases remaining between them. The CDR3 loop reads CASSPNTNEKLFF. The CDR3 bases are TGTGCCAGCTCACCAAATACTAATGAAAAACTGTTTTTT.

The chain links TRBV27 to TRBJ1-5; 11 nucleotides line up with TRBD1. This CDR3 region has 17 residues. Germline CDR1 is MNHEY and CDR2 is SMNVEV (reference sequence). The trim removed 5 bases at V and 0 bases at J, leaving 6 bases unmatched. CDR3 in amino acids: CASSTGQGAYSNQPQHF. For the CDR3, the DNA is TGTGCCAGCAGTACCGGACAGGGGGCTTATAGCAATCAGCCCCAGCATTTT.

V and J are TRBV6-6 and TRBJ2-2; 9 positions match TRBD1. Germline lookup yields CDR1 MNHNY and CDR2 SVGAGI (reference sequence). V shed 6 bases, J shed 5 bases, and the junction held 10 bases outside the gene matches. The CDR3 totals 16 residues. The CDR3 sequence: CASRTGGGFGTGELFF. The CDR3 region has the DNA TGTGCCAGCAGAACAGGGGGCGGATTTGGTACCGGGGAGCTGTTTTTT.

This rearrangement joins TRBV6-5 to TRBJ1-2; 7 positions agree with TRBD1. V lost 6 bases to trimming and J lost 6 bases; unmatched junction nucleotides: 7. CDR1 and CDR2 from the germline V gene are MNHEY and SVGAGI. The CDR3 is made up of 13 amino acids. CDR3 DNA sequence: TGTGCCAGCAGAAGAACAGGGGCAGATGGCTACACCTTC. It encodes CASRRTGADGYTF.

This sequence joins TRBV5-1 and TRBJ2-1; TRBD2 might be the D (6 bases). CDR1 and CDR2 from the germline V gene are SGHRS and YFSETQ. Trimming left V 4 bases short and J 7 bases short, with 18 bases between. The CDR3 has 15 amino acids. CDR3 sequence reads: CASSPTDRERNEQFF. As DNA, the CDR3 is TGCGCCAGCAGCCCTACAGATCGGGAGCGGAATGAGCAGTTCTTC.

V is TRBV7-2 and J is TRBJ2-7, with a weak D call TRBD1 (6 bases). CDR3 length: 15 amino acids. Germline CDR1 SGHTA, CDR2 FQGNSA. Trimming left V 1 base short and J 4 bases short, with 14 bases between. CDR3 coding DNA: TGTGCCAGCAGCTTAGTAGTACAGGGTTCTTACGAGCAGTACTTC. Its protein product is CASSLVVQGSYEQYF.

This clone was picked up a small number of times. The chain joins TRBV7-9 to TRBJ2-7, with 13 bases lining up with TRBD2. The V gene end was trimmed by 2 bases and the J gene end by 5 bases; junction bases not matched to a gene: 6. This CDR3 has 16 residues. CDR1 and CDR2 from the germline V gene are SEHNR and FQNEAQ (reference sequence). The CDR3 sequence: CASSLRTSGSWDEQYF. CDR3 in DNA: TGTGCCAGCAGCTTAAGGACTAGCGGGAGCTGGGACGAGCAGTACTTC.

The V call is TRBV11-3, the J call TRBJ1-2; unclear D gene. The CDR3 is made up of 13 amino acids. From germline, CDR1 is SGHNT and CDR2 YENEEA. Trimming took 5 bases from V and 6 from J, leaving 13 bases between them. The DNA of the CDR3 is TGTGCCAGCAGCATCGTCGGACGAAATGGCTACACCTTC. It codes for CASSIVGRNGYTF.

V gene TRBV27 combines with J gene TRBJ2-5; D unresolved. V dropped 2 bases and J dropped 1 base, with 11 bases sitting between them. The CDR3 extends over 15 amino acids. Germline values: CDR1 MNHEY, CDR2 SMNVEV (reference sequence). CDR3 loop: CASSLGESSQETQYF. The DNA of the CDR3 is TGTGCCAGCAGTTTAGGGGAAAGCTCCCAAGAGACCCAGTACTTC.

DNA of the CDR3: TGTGCCAGCAGCCTAGGTAGCGGGACAACCTACAATGAGCAGTTCTTC. Amino acids: CASSLGSGTTYNEQFF. This chain links TRBV7-3 with TRBJ2-1; 8 bases fit TRBD2. Per the germline V gene, CDR1 is SGHTA and CDR2 is FQGTGA. V dropped 5 bases and J dropped 2; count of bases not matched to a gene: 8. This CDR3 has 16 residues. Looking up the rest from reference TRBV7-3 and TRBJ2-1 gives the full variable domain: GAGVSQTPSNKVTEKGKYVELRCDPISGHTALYWYRQSLGQGPEFLIYFQGTGAADDSGLPNDRFFAVRPEGSVSTLKIQRTERGDSAVYLCASSLGSGTTYNEQFFGPGTRLTVL.

The V gene is TRBV23-1, the J gene TRBJ2-3; TRBD1 agrees at 7 bases. TRBV23-1 carries the ORF label, with uncertain function. J lost 7 bases, V lost 0 bases, and 4 bases had no gene match. The CDR3 sequence is 14 residues long. This CDR3 reads CASSQSNRGYTQYF. CDR3 nucleotide sequence: TGCGCCAGCAGTCAATCGAACAGGGGATATACGCAGTATTTT.

This clone was found a few times. The genes are TRBV28 and TRBJ1-2; TRBD1 might be the D (5 bases). This CDR3 is built from 14 residues. Trimming shortened V by 6 bases and J by 4 bases, and 15 bases separated the two germline ends. CDR1 and CDR2 (germline): MDHEN, SYDVKM. CDR3 sequence reads: CASSPDILSYGYTF. DNA of the CDR3: TGTGCCAGCAGCCCGGACATCTTGAGCTATGGCTACACCTTC.

The rearrangement uses TRBV11-3 and TRBJ2-2; 8 positions agree with TRBD1. Germline CDR1 reads SGHNT; CDR2 reads YENEEA. This CDR3 comprises 14 residues. V lost 5 bases and J lost 5; bases outside the gene matches: 4. The CDR3 loop reads CASSTGQATGELFF. For the CDR3, the DNA is TGTGCCAGCAGCACGGGACAGGCTACCGGGGAGCTGTTTTTT.

The V gene is TRBV5-8, the J gene TRBJ2-1; possible D gene TRBD1, 5 bases. V was pared by 0 bases and J by 0 bases, with 10 bases between. The CDR3 length is 16 residues. Germline V lookup: CDR1 SGHTS, CDR2 YDEGEE. The CDR3 spells CASSLGTSTSYNEQFF. The CDR3, as DNA: TGTGCCAGCAGCTTGGGGACAAGTACCTCCTACAATGAGCAGTTCTTC.

The chain couples TRBV29-1 to TRBJ2-1; possibly TRBD1 or TRBD2 for D (7 bases each). This CDR3 is 18 amino acids long. The ends were cut back, 3 bases at V and 1 base at J, with 22 bases in the middle. The V gene's germline CDR1 is SQVTM and CDR2 ANQGSEA. For the CDR3, the DNA is TGCAGCGTTGAGAGGGGGCGTCAGGGCGGGAGATCCTACAATGAGCAGTTCTTC. Translating gives CSVERGRQGGRSYNEQFF.

The chain uses TRBV20-1 and TRBJ2-7; no reliable D call. The CDR3 loop spans 13 amino acids. With 3 bases removed from V and 4 bases from J, the gap between germline ends came to 13 bases. Germline V gene lookup returns CDR1 DFQATT and CDR2 SNEGSKA (reference sequence). CDR3 coding DNA: TGCAGTGCTAGTCTTGGGCCAGTTTACGAGCAGTACTTC. Protein product: CSASLGPVYEQYF.

The V and J genes are TRBV4-2 and TRBJ2-7, with D maybe TRBD1 (6 bases). The germline gives CDR1 LGHNA, CDR2 YNFKEQ. V shed 4 bases and J shed 0 bases, with 10 bases lying between them. This CDR3 has 14 residues. The CDR3 loop reads CASSPRQDSYEQYF. The CDR3 DNA reads TGTGCCAGCAGCCCTCGACAGGACTCCTACGAGCAGTACTTC.

The CDR3 sequence: CASSSGREPEQFF. The CDR3 DNA reads as TGTGCCAGCAGTTCGGGACGAGAGCCTGAGCAGTTCTTC. This chain joins TRBV28 and TRBJ2-1, with D tentatively TRBD1 or TRBD2 (5 bases each). CDR3 length equals 13 residues. Germline CDR1 MDHEN, CDR2 SYDVKM. V was cut by 4 bases and J by 9 bases, with 13 bases left in between.

The V call is TRBV6-2 or TRBV6-3, the J call TRBJ2-7, with 8 nucleotides matching TRBD1. V lost 0 bases, J lost 2 bases, and 9 bases stayed unmatched. Germline lookup yields CDR1 MNHEY and CDR2 SVGEGT. The CDR3 is made up of 17 amino acids. CDR3 DNA sequence: TGTGCCAGCAGTTACTCGATGGGACAGGTAATAGCCTACGAGCAGTACTTC. Its translation: CASSYSMGQVIAYEQYF.